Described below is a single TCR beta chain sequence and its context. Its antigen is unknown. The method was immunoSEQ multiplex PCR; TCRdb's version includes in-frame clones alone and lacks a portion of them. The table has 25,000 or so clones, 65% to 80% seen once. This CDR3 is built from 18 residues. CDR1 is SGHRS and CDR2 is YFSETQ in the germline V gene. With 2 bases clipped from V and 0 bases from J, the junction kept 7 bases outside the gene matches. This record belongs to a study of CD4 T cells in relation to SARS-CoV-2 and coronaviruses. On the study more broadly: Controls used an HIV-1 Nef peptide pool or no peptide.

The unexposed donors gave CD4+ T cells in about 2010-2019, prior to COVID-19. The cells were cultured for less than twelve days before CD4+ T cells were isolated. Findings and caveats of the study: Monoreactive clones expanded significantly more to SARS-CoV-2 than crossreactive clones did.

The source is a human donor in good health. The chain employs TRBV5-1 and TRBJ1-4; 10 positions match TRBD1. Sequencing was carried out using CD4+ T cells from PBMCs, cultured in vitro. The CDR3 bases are TGCGCCAGCAGCTTCCGGGACAGGGGACAAACAACTAATGAAAAACTGTTTTTT. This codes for CASSFRDRGQTTNEKLFF. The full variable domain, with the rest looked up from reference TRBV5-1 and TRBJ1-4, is KAGVTQTPRYLIKTRGQQVTLSCSPISGHRSVSWYQQTPGQGLQFLFEYFSETQRNKGNFPGRFSGRQFSNSRSEMNVSTLELGDSALYLCASSFRDRGQTTNEKLFFGSGTQLSVL.